These 29 T cell receptor beta chains were sequenced from one sample in a study of T cell responses to AZD1222 COVID-19 vaccine. This table comes from immunoSEQ multiplex PCR, and its TCRdb copy is limited to in-frame clones, with some not included. The profile shows 100,000 to 150,000 clones, roughly 85% of them singletons. Sequenced here: peripheral blood, sampled on day 0 of AZD1222 vaccination. The source of these receptors is an adult in good health.

The V and J genes are TRBV9 and TRBJ2-7; D unclear. Trimming pared 4 bases from V and 6 bases from J, leaving 14 bases between. The germline V gene encodes CDR1 SGDLS and CDR2 YYNGEE. The CDR3 runs to 13 residues. CDR3 amino acids: CASSPISGLEQYF. CDR3 DNA sequence: TGTGCCAGCAGCCCGATTTCGGGCCTCGAGCAGTACTTC.

This clone was counted between two and nine times. V and J are TRBV6-5 and TRBJ2-6; TRBD2 is a possible D gene (6 bases). Germline V gives CDR1 MNHEY, CDR2 SVGAGI. This CDR3 comprises 13 residues. The V end lost 10 bases, the J end lost 3 bases, and 10 bases lay between the germline ends. DNA of the CDR3: TGTGCCACCGCGCGGGGTGGGGCCAACGTCCTGACTTTC. As protein: CATARGGANVLTF.

This chain connects TRBV30 to TRBJ2-6; tentatively, D is TRBD1 or TRBD2 (5 bases each). The CDR3 consists of 17 residues. V lost 3 bases and J lost 2, with 17 bases in between. In germline, CDR1 is GTSNPN, CDR2 SVGIG (reference sequence). Written as DNA, the CDR3 is TGTGCCTGGAGCCGGGACCGGGTGGGGACTGGGGCCAACGTCCTGACTTTC. It translates to CAWSRDRVGTGANVLTF.

The rearrangement uses TRBV7-9 and TRBJ2-1, with 14 bases fitting TRBD2. The CDR3 has 17 residues. Unmatched junction bases numbered 11, after V lost 4 bases and J lost 9 bases. CDR1 and CDR2 (germline): SEHNR, FQNEAQ (reference sequence). CDR3 in DNA: TGTGCCAGCAGCTCTCTACCGGGACTAGCGGGAGTTACTGAGCAGTTCTTC. It specifies CASSSLPGLAGVTEQFF.

V and J are TRBV30 and TRBJ1-1; D not certain. Trimming removed 3 bases from V and 7 bases from J, with 9 bases in between. The CDR3 length is 11 residues. CDR1 GTSNPN and CDR2 SVGIG come from the germline V gene (reference sequence). This CDR3 is CAWRPVDEAFF. Written as DNA, the CDR3 is TGTGCCTGGAGACCGGTCGATGAAGCTTTCTTT.

This chain links TRBV5-5 with TRBJ1-1, with TRBD1 identical over 8 bases. CDR1 is SGHKS and CDR2 is YYEKEE in the germline V gene (reference sequence). J was trimmed by 11 bases and V by 2 bases; bases with no gene match: 5. This CDR3 comprises 12 residues. For the CDR3, the DNA is TGTGCCAGCAGCTTTGGACAGGGAGGCGCTTTCTTT. The encoded protein is CASSFGQGGAFF.

This chain uses TRBV7-9 with TRBJ2-3; TRBD2 matches at 8 bases. V was pared by 2 bases and J by 5 bases, with 6 bases of the junction left unmatched. The V gene's germline CDR1 is SEHNR and CDR2 FQNEAQ (reference sequence). The CDR3 length is 15 residues. CDR3 bases: TGTGCCAGCAGCTTAACAACCCTAGCGGGAGATACGCAGTATTTT. Its protein product is CASSLTTLAGDTQYF.

The rearrangement links TRBV11-3 to TRBJ2-3; D may be TRBD2 (5 bases). The CDR3 covers 18 residues. Trimming shortened V by 3 bases and J by 3 bases, and 22 bases separated the two germline ends. Germline V gene lookup returns CDR1 SGHNT and CDR2 YENEEA. The DNA of the CDR3 is TGTGCCAGCAGCTTGGCGATTATACTGGGGAGTTGGACAGATACGCAGTATTTT. Protein: CASSLAIILGSWTDTQYF.

This rearrangement joins TRBV14 to TRBJ1-1; no reliable D call. CDR1 SGHDN and CDR2 FVKESK come from the germline V gene. This CDR3 has 15 residues. V was shortened by 7 bases and J by 2 bases, with 17 bases between the two germline ends. CDR3 residues: CASTSIGQINTEAFF. DNA for the CDR3: TGTGCCAGCACCAGCATCGGCCAGATAAACACTGAAGCTTTCTTT.

The CDR3 DNA is TGTGCCAGCAGTGAACTTACTAGCGGGGGGGCAGCAGCCAAAAACATTCAGTACTTC. This gives the protein CASSELTSGGAAAKNIQYF. The V gene is TRBV6-1, the J gene TRBJ2-4; the match to TRBD2 covers 13 bases. Germline V gives CDR1 MNHNS, CDR2 SASEGT. V trimming: 2 bases; J trimming: 0 bases; junction bases outside the gene matches: 7. The length of the CDR3 is 19 residues.

This clone has a single count. The chain has TRBV24-1 and TRBJ1-4; 9 bases are shared with TRBD1. Trimming took 3 bases from V and 7 from J; bases not matched to a gene: 5. The CDR3 extends over 15 amino acids. The germline CDR1 and CDR2 sequences are KGHDR and SFDVKD. The CDR3 sequence: CATSDGTGSGEKLFF. The CDR3 DNA reads as TGTGCCACCAGTGATGGGACAGGGAGTGGTGAAAAACTGTTTTTT.

The chain uses TRBV6-5 and TRBJ2-4; D is unclear. The CDR3 consists of 14 residues. Germline values: CDR1 MNHEY, CDR2 SVGAGI. V lost 7 bases to trimming and J lost 2 bases, with 12 bases between them. CDR3 sequence reads: CASIISNPKNIQYF. DNA of the CDR3: TGTGCCAGCATTATATCAAACCCCAAAAACATTCAGTACTTC.

The gene calls are TRBV11-3 and TRBJ1-1, with D hard to call. The CDR3 covers 16 residues. The germline V gene has CDR1 SGHNT and CDR2 YENEEA. V shed 5 bases and J shed 4 bases, with 20 bases lying between them. CDR3 bases: TGTGCCAGCAGCGGGGTCGCCTCAGAGGTCGGCACTGAAGCTTTCTTT. Encoded protein: CASSGVASEVGTEAFF.

The chain employs TRBV19 and TRBJ2-5; 8 bases are a match to TRBD1. CDR3 size: 12 residues. V was clipped by 4 bases and J by 5 bases; unmatched bases: 0. Germline CDR1 and CDR2: LNHDA and SQIVND (reference sequence). The CDR3, as DNA: TGTGCCAGTAGTAACAGGGGGGAGACCCAGTACTTC. Its protein is CASSNRGETQYF. Looking up the rest from reference TRBV19 and TRBJ2-5 gives the full variable domain: DGGITQSPKYLFRKEGQNVTLSCEQNLNHDAMYWYRQDPGQGLRLIYYSQIVNDFQKGDIAEGYSVSREKKESFPLTVTSAQKNPTAFYLCASSNRGETQYFGPGTRLLVL.

The rearrangement uses TRBV6-2 or TRBV6-3 and TRBJ2-3; 11 bases fit TRBD1. CDR3 size: 15 residues. CDR1 is MNHEY and CDR2 is SVGEGT in the germline V gene. Trimming cost V 3 bases and J 6 bases; bases outside gene matches: 5. For the CDR3, the DNA is TGTGCCAGCAGTTATGGCGGACAGGGGGCCGATACGCAGTATTTT. This codes for CASSYGGQGADTQYF.

This clone came up once. The J gene is TRBJ2-1, the V gene TRBV29-1; the D gene is possibly TRBD2 (5 bases). Between the trimmed V and J ends, which lost 7 bases and 2 bases, there was a span of 15 bases. The germline V gene encodes CDR1 SQVTM and CDR2 ANQGSEA. This CDR3 region has 14 residues. CDR3 loop: CSGAGSETYNEQFF. As DNA, the CDR3 is TGCAGCGGCGCGGGTAGCGAGACCTACAATGAGCAGTTCTTC.

V gene TRBV7-6 combines with J gene TRBJ2-7; D may be TRBD1 (6 bases). Germline loops: CDR1 SGHVS, CDR2 FNYEAQ. Trimming took off 5 bases at V and 5 bases at J, with 22 bases between the two ends. This CDR3 is built from 16 residues. The CDR3 sequence is CASSTRGQSRHDEQYF. CDR3 nucleotides: TGTGCCAGCAGCACCAGAGGACAGTCCCGACACGACGAGCAGTACTTC.

The rearrangement uses TRBV18 and TRBJ1-1; TRBD1 might be the D (6 bases). The V end lost 3 bases, the J end lost 3 bases, and 8 bases lay between the germline ends. The CDR3 has 13 residues. Germline assignment: CDR1 KGHSH and CDR2 LQKENI. The CDR3: CASSPAGDTEAFF. The CDR3 coding sequence is TGTGCCAGCTCACCGGCAGGGGACACTGAAGCTTTCTTT.

On this clone: The identical CDR3 is also encoded by other nucleotide sequences in the sample. V gene TRBV9 combines with J gene TRBJ1-3; D gene unclear. Germline assignment: CDR1 SGDLS and CDR2 YYNGEE. CDR3 length equals 16 residues. V was cut by 0 bases and J by 0 bases, with 10 bases left in between. The CDR3 bases are TGTGCCAGCAGCGTAGCGTACCGAAGCTCTGGAAACACCATATATTTT. Translated, it gives CASSVAYRSSGNTIYF.

This chain uses TRBV7-2 with TRBJ2-1; 10 nucleotides line up with TRBD2. Trimming removed 0 bases from V and 6 bases from J; junction bases left unmatched: 5. Per the germline V gene, CDR1 is SGHTA and CDR2 is FQGNSA. The CDR3 runs 16 residues. In DNA form, the CDR3 reads TGTGCCAGCAGCTTAGCCGCTAGACTAGCGGGCAATGAGCAGTTCTTC. Residues: CASSLAARLAGNEQFF.

The CDR3 protein is CASSFGGGRGTDTQYF. The CDR3 coding sequence is TGTGCCAGCAGCTTCGGGGGGGGGCGCGGCACAGATACGCAGTATTTT. J is TRBJ2-3 and V is TRBV11-3, with 8 bases that match TRBD2. This CDR3 is built from 16 residues. CDR1 is SGHNT, CDR2 YENEEA, per germline. Trimming removed 3 bases from V and 1 base from J; junction bases left unmatched: 6.

The J gene is TRBJ1-6, the V gene TRBV30, with a tentative D call TRBD1 (6 bases). Germline V gene lookup returns CDR1 GTSNPN and CDR2 SVGIG (reference sequence). This CDR3 has 17 amino acids. V was trimmed by 3 bases and J by 0 bases, leaving 15 bases between them. As DNA, the CDR3 is TGTGCCTGGAGCCTCGGGGGGGGCTCCTCCTATAATTCACCCCTCCACTTT. It specifies CAWSLGGGSSYNSPLHF.

This clone showed up just a few times. The gene calls are TRBV27 and TRBJ2-3; TRBD1 or TRBD2 may be the D gene (6 bases each). Germline values: CDR1 MNHEY, CDR2 SMNVEV (reference sequence). Trimming cost V 6 bases and J 10 bases, with 20 bases left between them. This CDR3 contains 14 residues. The CDR3 here is CASRPNSGAGAQYF. In DNA form, the CDR3 reads TGTGCCAGCAGGCCGAACTCGGGGGCAGGGGCGCAGTATTTT.

The chain employs TRBV18 and TRBJ1-3, with 7 bases that match TRBD1. The CDR3 loop spans 17 amino acids. With V trimmed by 4 bases and J by 3 bases, 12 bases remained unmatched. Per germline, CDR1 KGHSH and CDR2 LQKENI. The CDR3 here is CASSQYTGTDYGNTIYF. The CDR3 DNA reads as TGTGCCAGCTCACAGTATACCGGGACAGACTATGGAAACACCATATATTTT.

The chain uses TRBV2 and TRBJ2-7, with no clear D. The CDR3 is 15 amino acids. CDR1 and CDR2 (germline): SNHLY, FYNNEI. Trimming stripped 4 bases from V and 0 bases from J, with 13 bases between. CDR3 sequence reads: CASSVAESSSYEQYF. Written as DNA, the CDR3 is TGTGCCAGCAGTGTGGCGGAATCTAGCTCCTACGAGCAGTACTTC.

The gene calls are TRBV24-1 and TRBJ1-5, with D perhaps matching TRBD1 (5 bases). Per the germline V gene, CDR1 is KGHDR and CDR2 is SFDVKD. This CDR3 is built from 16 residues. V shed 4 bases and J shed 6 bases, with 18 bases lying between them. CDR3 in DNA: TGTGCCACCAGTGACAGCCTCGGGCAGGGAAGTCAGCCCCAGCATTTT. Its translation is CATSDSLGQGSQPQHF.

The rearrangement links TRBV9 to TRBJ1-1; maybe TRBD1 (6 bases). Trimming pared 4 bases from V and 11 bases from J, leaving 15 bases between. CDR1 SGDLS and CDR2 YYNGEE come from the germline V gene. This CDR3 region has 12 residues. The CDR3 here is CASSPRGGRAFF. The CDR3, as DNA: TGTGCCAGCAGCCCGAGGGGGGGGAGGGCTTTCTTT.

The chain has TRBV2 and TRBJ1-2; a weak D match, TRBD1 (5 bases). With 2 bases removed from V and 7 bases from J, the gap between germline ends came to 17 bases. From germline, CDR1 is SNHLY and CDR2 FYNNEI. This CDR3 contains 15 residues. The CDR3 protein is CASSEFRGAASGYTF. The DNA of the CDR3 is TGTGCCAGCAGTGAATTCCGCGGGGCAGCCAGTGGCTACACCTTC.

There are a few counts of this clone. The V gene is TRBV9, the J gene TRBJ1-2; D is ambiguous. The CDR3 loop spans 16 amino acids. CDR1 SGDLS and CDR2 YYNGEE come from the germline V gene. Trimming shortened V by 4 bases and J by 2 bases, and 18 bases separated the two germline ends. This chain's CDR3 is CASSPQSGQTNYGYTF. DNA for the CDR3: TGTGCCAGCAGCCCTCAAAGCGGGCAGACAAACTATGGCTACACCTTC.